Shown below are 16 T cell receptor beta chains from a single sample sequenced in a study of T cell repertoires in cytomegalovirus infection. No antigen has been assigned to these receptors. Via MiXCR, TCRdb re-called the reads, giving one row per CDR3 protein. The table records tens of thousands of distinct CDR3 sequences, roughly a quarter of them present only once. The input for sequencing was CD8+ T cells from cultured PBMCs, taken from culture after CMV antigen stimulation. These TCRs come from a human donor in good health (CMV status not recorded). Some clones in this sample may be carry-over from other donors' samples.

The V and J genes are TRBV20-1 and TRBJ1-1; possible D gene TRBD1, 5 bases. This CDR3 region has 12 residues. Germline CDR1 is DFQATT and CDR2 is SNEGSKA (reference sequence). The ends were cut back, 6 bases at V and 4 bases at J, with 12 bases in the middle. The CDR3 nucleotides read TGCAGTGCCCCCCGGGGCTCCACTGAAGCTTTCTTT. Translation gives CSAPRGSTEAFF.

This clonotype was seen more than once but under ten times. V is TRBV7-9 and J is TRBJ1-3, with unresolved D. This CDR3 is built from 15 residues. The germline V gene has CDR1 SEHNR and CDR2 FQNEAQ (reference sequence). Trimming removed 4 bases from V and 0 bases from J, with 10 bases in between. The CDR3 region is CASSSAASSGNTIYF. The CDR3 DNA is TGTGCCAGCAGCTCCGCCGCCAGCTCTGGAAACACCATATATTTT. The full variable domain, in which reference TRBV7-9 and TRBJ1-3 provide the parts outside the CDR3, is DTGVSQNPRHKITKRGQNVTFRCDPISEHNRLYWYRQTLGQGPEFLTYFQNEAQLEKSRLLSDRFSAERPKGSFSTLEIQRTEQGDSAMYLCASSSAASSGNTIYFGEGSWLTVV.

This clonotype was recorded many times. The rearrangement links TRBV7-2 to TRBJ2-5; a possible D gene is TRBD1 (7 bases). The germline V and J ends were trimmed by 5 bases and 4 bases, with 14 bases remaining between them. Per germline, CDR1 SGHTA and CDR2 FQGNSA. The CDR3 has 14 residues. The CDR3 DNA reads TGTGCCAGCAGCCGGGGGACAGTCGGAGAGACCCAGTACTTC. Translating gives CASSRGTVGETQYF. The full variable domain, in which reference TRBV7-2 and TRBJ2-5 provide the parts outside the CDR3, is GAGVSQSPSNKVTEKGKDVELRCDPISGHTALYWYRQSLGQGLEFLIYFQGNSAPDKSGLPSDRFSAERTGGSVSTLTIQRTQQEDSAVYLCASSRGTVGETQYFGPGTRLLVL.

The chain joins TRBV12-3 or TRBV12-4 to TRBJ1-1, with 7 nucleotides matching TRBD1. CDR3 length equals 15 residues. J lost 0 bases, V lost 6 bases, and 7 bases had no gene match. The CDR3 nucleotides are TGTGCCAGCAGAGGGGGCGGGGGTGTGAACACTGAAGCTTTCTTT. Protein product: CASRGGGGVNTEAFF.

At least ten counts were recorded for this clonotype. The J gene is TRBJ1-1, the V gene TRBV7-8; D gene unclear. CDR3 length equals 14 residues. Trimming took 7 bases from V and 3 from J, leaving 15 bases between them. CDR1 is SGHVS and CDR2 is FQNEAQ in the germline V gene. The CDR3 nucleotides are TGTGCCAGCATCCAAACAGTTTACTACACTGAAGCTTTCTTT. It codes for CASIQTVYYTEAFF.

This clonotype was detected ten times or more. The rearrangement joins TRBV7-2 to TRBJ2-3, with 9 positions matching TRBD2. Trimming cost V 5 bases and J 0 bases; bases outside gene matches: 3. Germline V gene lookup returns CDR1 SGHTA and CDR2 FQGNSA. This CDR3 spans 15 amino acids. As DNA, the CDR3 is TGTGCCAGCAGCCCGACTAGCGGTAGCACAGATACGCAGTATTTT. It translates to CASSPTSGSTDTQYF.

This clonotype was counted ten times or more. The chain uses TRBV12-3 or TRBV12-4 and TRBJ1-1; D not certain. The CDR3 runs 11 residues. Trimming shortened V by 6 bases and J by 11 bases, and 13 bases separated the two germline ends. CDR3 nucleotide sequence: TGTGCCAGCAGCTCCTCGGTGATGGCTTTCTTT. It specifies CASSSSVMAFF.

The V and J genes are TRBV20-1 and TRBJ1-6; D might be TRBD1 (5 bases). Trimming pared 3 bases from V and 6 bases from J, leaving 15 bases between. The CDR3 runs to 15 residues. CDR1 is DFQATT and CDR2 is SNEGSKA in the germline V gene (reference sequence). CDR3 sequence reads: CSARAGDLLNSPLHF. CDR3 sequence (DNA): TGCAGTGCTAGGGCGGGGGACCTCCTTAATTCACCCCTCCACTTT.

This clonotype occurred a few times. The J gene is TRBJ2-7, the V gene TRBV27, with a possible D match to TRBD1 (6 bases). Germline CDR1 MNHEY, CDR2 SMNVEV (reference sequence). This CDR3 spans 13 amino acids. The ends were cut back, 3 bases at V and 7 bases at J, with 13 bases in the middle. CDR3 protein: CASSFGDRREQYF. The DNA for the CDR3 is TGTGCCAGCAGTTTCGGTGACAGGCGGGAGCAGTACTTC.

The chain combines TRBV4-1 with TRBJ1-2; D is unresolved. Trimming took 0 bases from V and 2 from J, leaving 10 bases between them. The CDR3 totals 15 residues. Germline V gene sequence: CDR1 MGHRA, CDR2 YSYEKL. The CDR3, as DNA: TGCGCCAGCAGCCAAGATATCACAGCGAACTATGGCTACACCTTC. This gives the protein CASSQDITANYGYTF.

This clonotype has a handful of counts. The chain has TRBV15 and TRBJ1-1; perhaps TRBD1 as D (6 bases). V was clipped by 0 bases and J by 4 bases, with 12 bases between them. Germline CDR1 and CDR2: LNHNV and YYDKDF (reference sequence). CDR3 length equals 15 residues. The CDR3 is CATSRDRGQATEAFF. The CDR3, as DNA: TGTGCCACCAGCAGAGATCGGGGACAAGCCACTGAAGCTTTCTTT.

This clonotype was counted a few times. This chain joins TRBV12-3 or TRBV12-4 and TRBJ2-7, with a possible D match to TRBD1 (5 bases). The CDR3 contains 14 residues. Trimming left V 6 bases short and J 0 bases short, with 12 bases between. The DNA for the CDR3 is TGTGCCAGCAGCTCAGGGCACACCTCCTACGAGCAGTACTTC. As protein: CASSSGHTSYEQYF.

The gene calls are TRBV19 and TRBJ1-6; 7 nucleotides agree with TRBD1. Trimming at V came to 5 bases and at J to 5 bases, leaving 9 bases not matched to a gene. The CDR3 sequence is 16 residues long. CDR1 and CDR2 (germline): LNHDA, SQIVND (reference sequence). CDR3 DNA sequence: TGTGCCAGTAGTGCGCGACAGGGACGGAATAATTCACCCCTCCACTTT. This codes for CASSARQGRNNSPLHF.

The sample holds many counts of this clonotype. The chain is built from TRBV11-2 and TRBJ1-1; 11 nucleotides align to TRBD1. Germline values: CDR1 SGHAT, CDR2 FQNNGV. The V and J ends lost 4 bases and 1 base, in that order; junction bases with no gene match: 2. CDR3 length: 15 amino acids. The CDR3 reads CASSSGTGGNTEAFF. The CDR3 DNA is TGTGCCAGCAGCTCCGGGACAGGGGGGAACACTGAAGCTTTCTTT.

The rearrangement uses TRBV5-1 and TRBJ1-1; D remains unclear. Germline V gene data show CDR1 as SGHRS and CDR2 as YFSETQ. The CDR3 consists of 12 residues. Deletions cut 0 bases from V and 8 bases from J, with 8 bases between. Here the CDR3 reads CASSLVAAEAFF. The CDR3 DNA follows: TGCGCCAGCAGCTTGGTTGCGGCCGAAGCTTTCTTT.

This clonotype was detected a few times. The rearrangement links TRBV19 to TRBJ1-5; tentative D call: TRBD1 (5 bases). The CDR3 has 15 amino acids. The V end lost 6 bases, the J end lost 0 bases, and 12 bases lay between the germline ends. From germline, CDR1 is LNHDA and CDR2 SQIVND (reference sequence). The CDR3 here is CASRTQAVSNQPQHF. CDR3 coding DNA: TGTGCCAGTAGGACACAGGCCGTTAGCAATCAGCCCCAGCATTTT.